This TCR beta chain was found in a study of cytomegalovirus exposure and HLA in healthy donors (dated by TCRdb to about 2017). Study-level background: In an earlier analysis of under 600 of the donors, 276 Gb of sequence data and 95 million to 130 million unique TCR beta sequences from 150 million to 200 million T cells were reported. Four or five DR-DQ haplotypes were treated as single units for association and clustering because of strong linkage in the cohort. Among several hundred genotyped donors of the cohort, an average of roughly 230,000 unique TCR beta nucleotide sequences was sequenced per donor, of which approximately 18% were non-productive. The study aimed to test whether cataloging public T cell receptors could reveal signatures of past pathogen exposure. An early release covering about 600 HLA-typed donors comprised approximately 300 gigabases of sequencing data and tens of millions of unique TCR sequences. Along with the approximately 600-subject first cohort, a separate validation cohort of over a hundred different subjects was used. The study combined high-throughput TCR immunosequencing, statistical association of individual TCRs with disease status, and machine learning to predict cytomegalovirus infection status. A later genetic analysis took genome-wide SNP genotypes for about 65% of the roughly 670 donors and used that subset as a discovery cohort. Class I and class II HLA loci were covered by the typing at four-digit resolution. The study profiled the T cell repertoires of under 700 subjects by immunosequencing and related them to cytomegalovirus serostatus. In a later analysis, previously published TCR beta repertoires from 666 donors were re-analyzed and high-resolution HLA genotyping was added so that TCR occurrence patterns could be studied. Typing coverage differed by locus: A, B, C, DRB1 and DQB1 were typed in roughly 620-640 donors, DQA1 in about 550, DPA1 in 606, and DPB1 in 472. An earlier analysis of around 640 of the donors used high-throughput TCR beta sequencing to judge whether each TCR beta V gene segment behaved as functional or pseudogenic. Rather than drawing on any new phenotypic data, the later analysis identified candidate immune exposures from TCR beta sequences and the way those sequences occurred across donors. Of the roughly 400 genotyped donors, around 81% fell in the genetic ancestry cluster associated with self-reported Caucasian donors. Donor age, sex, ethnicity and CMV serostatus were compiled alongside the repertoire data. Every discovery cohort repertoire had been produced on one sequencing platform.

Library creation used the immunoSEQ multiplex PCR assay. For the multiplex PCR, a mixture combining 60 forward primers for TCR Vbeta segments and 13 reverse primers for TCR Jbeta segments was used. The CDR3 region of rearranged TCR beta genes was amplified from genomic DNA with a multiplex PCR assay. The Illumina HiSeq System was used to sequence the amplified TCR beta libraries as 87-base-pair reads. The paper's data handling went like this. Across the 700 or so repertoires, a later analysis counted roughly 84 million unique TCR beta chains, 9.5 million to 13 million of which were shared by at least two donors. Raw reads were error-corrected and collapsed into unique sequences by a nearest-neighbor algorithm in which closely related sequences were merged to remove PCR and sequencing errors. To assign V, D and J gene segments, CDR3 sequences were aligned to IMGT reference sequences. Each retained sequence needed at least a six-nucleotide match to both a V gene segment and a J gene segment. Rearrangements were classified as productive when the CDR3 lacked stop codons and remained in frame with V and J, and all other rearrangements were classified as non-productive. CDR3 was defined by IMGT convention, running from the second conserved V-encoded cysteine to the conserved J-encoded phenylalanine. Sequences without an unambiguous match to a single V gene segment were excluded from the earlier analysis of approximately 560 of the donors. In an earlier analysis of a few hundred of the donors, V segments were called functional above 56.7% productive rearrangements and were called segregating when the between-donor standard deviation exceeded 5%. A statistical classification framework was developed to diagnose cytomegalovirus status using the catalog of TCR beta chain sequences. V and J gene assignment, in a later analysis, came from comparing TCR nucleotide sequences with IMGT/GENE-DB human TR gene sequences. In a later analysis, CDR3 sequences and most-parsimonious VDJ recombination scenarios were assigned using the TCRdist pipeline. In a later analysis, each TCR beta chain was defined by its CDR3 amino acid sequence together with its V-gene family, and reads lacking a unique V-gene family were excluded. As a way to deal with suspected cross-contamination and a sequencing artifact, a later analysis dropped under 600 nucleotide sequences that were highly shared and had low generation probability. In a later analysis, a clonal expansion index was calculated for each public chain from normalized within-repertoire ranks of inferred template counts. In a later analysis, generation probabilities were computed using a VDJ recombination model fitted to out-of-frame rearrangements, and the results were checked against IGoR. A later analysis scored TCR-TCR, TCR-HLA and TCR-CMV co-occurrence with hypergeometric tests, applying a repertoire-size bias correction to TCR pairs. False discovery rates were estimated in a later analysis by permuting HLA or CMV assignments 20 times. In a later analysis, co-occurring TCRs were grouped using DBSCAN, with TCRdist sequence similarity added in when clustering inside HLA-allele-positive subsets. Repertoires with fewer than 30,000 or more than 120,000 public chains, plus five repertoires with anomalous nucleotide sharing, were excluded from co-occurrence clustering. What TCRdb holds here is the immuneACCESS table cut down to in-frame rearrangements. Part of the clones is not present; checked against another copy, under half of the missing clones reflect an unresolved V gene, and the others are unexplained. From that table come the V and J calls and clone size; the DNA was used to work out D and trimming. This sample has approximately 130,000 clones in its table, and over 80% of those were observed once. The ten largest account for approximately 1.4% of the sample.

General study outcomes and caveats: In a later genetic analysis, a missense DCLRE1C variant was associated with V-gene and J-gene trimming of TCR beta chains, and the association was replicated in an independent cohort. A later analysis found that HLA-associated TCR beta chains were more clonally expanded and had lower generation probabilities than equally common non-associated chains. Because some donors lacked HLA typing at each locus, the association tests relied only on the typed subset. In both the original and validation cohorts, the classifier was reported to diagnose cytomegalovirus status with high specificity and sensitivity. A further reported finding was that TCR beta sequences accurately predicted the HLA-A and HLA-B alleles for most subjects in the first cohort. Three of the identified cytomegalovirus-associated TCR beta chains were confirmed in vitro to be specific for cytomegalovirus antigens. Assigning TCR associations to individual alleles was difficult when HLA alleles, especially DR and DQ, strongly co-occurred. A later analysis found that TCR association rates varied across HLA loci, with DRB1 alleles showing the most associated TCRs and HLA-C alleles the fewest. In the study, around 160 TCR beta chains were listed as associated with cytomegalovirus. While some public TCRs were present in many individuals, most TCR sequences turned up only very rarely across donors. According to a later genetic analysis, donors in an Asian-associated ancestry cluster had fewer N-insertions in productive TCRs than the approximately 690-donor mean. The presence/absence analyses assumed that sequencing depth was roughly uniform across donors, and that assumption may not be true. The earlier analysis of about 600 of the donors excluded 15 to 20 rarely observed V segments, including chromosome 9 orphons, because counts were too low. Immune exposure information for the cohort was limited to CMV serostatus. This cohort had only TCR beta chains sequenced, and the lack of alpha or paired-chain data limited which features could be detected. Because the 87-base-pair reads could not distinguish some IMGT-functional V segments, including TRBV6-2 and TRBV6-3, those segments were excluded. Specific HLA alleles were associated with 15,000 to 20,000 TCR beta sequences at a false discovery rate of 0.05 in a later analysis. Most CMV-associated TCR beta chains appeared to be HLA-restricted in a later analysis, and the HLA associations seemed to be driven largely by CMV exposure. The authors suggested that the approach could potentially be extended to other disease states and immunological phenotypes. Broadly in line with IMGT annotations, most TCR beta V segments showed up in productive rearrangements about 87% or about 30% of the time in an earlier analysis of 587 of the donors. Correlated functional status among segregating V segments might reflect linkage disequilibrium, but an unknown experimental factor could not be ruled out. A later analysis reported that several top co-occurrence clusters appeared linked to parvovirus B19, influenza, CMV and Epstein-Barr virus. A group of highly shared sequence variants was considered likely to be a technical artifact of the sequencing pipeline.

CDR1 and CDR2 are read off the germline V gene as MNHEY and SVGAGI. The CDR3, cysteine through phenylalanine, is 13 amino acids long. The DNA shown is the 39-base CDR3, in frame from base 1. At the junction V is shortened by 8 bases and J by 2 bases; bases outside the gene matches: 4. Of note for this clone: The antigen it binds to is not known. No clone much larger than this one lies a single base away; base qualities are absent.

In total, over 600 healthy bone marrow donors made up the cohort. All cohort members were sampled while nominally healthy, although unrecorded immune exposures were likely present. The donor was CMV seronegative and belonged to the group of around 400 seronegative cohort members. Every donor gave a peripheral blood sample, and the peripheral blood mononuclear cells from that sample were used for TCR beta sequencing. The Qiagen DNeasy Blood Extraction Kit was used to extract genomic DNA from the blood cell samples. Specimen: PBMCs. The TCR sequence derives from a man between 40 and 49 years old in good health and CMV-seronegative. The chain joins TRBV6-5 to TRBJ2-3; 7 central nucleotides agree with TRBD1. In nucleotide form, the sequence is TGTGCCAGCTCCAGGGGGACCACAGATACGCAGTATTTT. This translates into CASSRGTTDTQYF.